Listed here is a single TCR beta chain. This sample is part of a study of cytomegalovirus exposure and HLA in healthy donors. Sequenced by immunoSEQ multiplex PCR; TCRdb stores in-frame clones only, minus some. The sample includes over 100,000 clones, about nine tenths of them seen just once. Per the germline V gene, CDR1 is SGDLS and CDR2 is YYNGEE. CDR3 size: 19 residues. After removal of 4 bases from V and 1 base from J, the junction contained 12 bases not matched to a gene. Sequencing input: PBMCs. The rearrangement joins TRBV9 to TRBJ2-3; 13 bases match TRBD2. The receptor's source is a woman under 30 in good health and CMV-seronegative. The CDR3 DNA follows: TGTGCCAGCAGCCCTCGGACTAGCGGGGGCCAGGGGCGCACAGATACGCAGTATTTT. It specifies CASSPRTSGGQGRTDTQYF.